This T cell receptor beta chain was identified in a study of blood T cell repertoires in COVID-19. The repertoire was sequenced with immunoSEQ multiplex PCR; TCRdb's copy has only in-frame clones and lacks some. The repertoire holds a few hundred thousand clones, with more than 75% as singletons. Trimming removed 4 bases at V and 4 bases at J, with 7 bases between. The CDR3 length is 12 residues. Per germline, CDR1 SEHNR and CDR2 FQNEAQ (reference sequence). Sequences were obtained from PBMCs or T cells enriched from blood (not recorded which). This sequence originates from a woman in her 50s who had been exposed to COVID-19. The V call is TRBV7-9, the J call TRBJ1-1; D not resolved. The CDR3 nucleotides read TGTGCCAGCAGCTCACAATTCACTGAAGCTTTCTTT. It codes for CASSSQFTEAFF.